Listed below are T cell receptor beta chains from one sample, sequenced in a study of cytomegalovirus exposure and HLA in healthy donors. Sequencing used immunoSEQ multiplex PCR; TCRdb keeps in-frame clones, though not all of them. The sample lists about 170,000 clones; over 70% were seen once. Sequencing used PBMCs. The receptor set was obtained from a female donor in good health and CMV-seronegative. Both conserved end residues are part of each CDR3. A D gene is named only where the DNA matches it firmly. Rows give clone size only sometimes, using once, few, many, or a class for an expanded clone.

v_call: TRBV19
cdr3_length: 15
j_call: TRBJ1-1
d_call: TRBD1
clone_size: .
cdr3_nt: TGTGCCAGTAGTACTAGGACAGGGGCGAACACTGAAGCTTTCTTT
cdr3_aa: CASSTRTGANTEAFF

v_call: TRBV28
cdr3_length: 15
j_call: TRBJ1-1
d_call: .
clone_size: once
cdr3_nt: TGTGCCAGCAGTTTTGGGGGGACGCGGAACACTGAAGCTTTCTTT
cdr3_aa: CASSFGGTRNTEAFF

v_call: TRBV6-1
cdr3_length: 13
j_call: TRBJ2-7
d_call: TRBD2
clone_size: .
cdr3_nt: TGTGCCAGCACTGCCCCGGGGGGGAACGAGCAGTACTTC
cdr3_aa: CASTAPGGNEQYF

v_call: TRBV4-1
cdr3_length: 15
j_call: TRBJ2-3
d_call: TRBD2
clone_size: .
cdr3_nt: TGCGCCAGCGTCACCGGGACTAGCGGCACAGATACGCAGTATTTT
cdr3_aa: CASVTGTSGTDTQYF

v_call: TRBV5-1
cdr3_length: 15
j_call: TRBJ1-2
d_call: .
clone_size: .
cdr3_nt: TGCGCCAGCAGCTTGGCCGGAGGGGCGGACTATGGCTACACCTTC
cdr3_aa: CASSLAGGADYGYTF

v_call: TRBV10-2
cdr3_length: 13
j_call: TRBJ2-5
d_call: .
clone_size: .
cdr3_nt: TGCGCCAGCAGTGTCGGAGGGCCAAAGACCCAGTACTTC
cdr3_aa: CASSVGGPKTQYF

v_call: TRBV7-9
cdr3_length: 16
j_call: TRBJ2-3
d_call: .
clone_size: .
cdr3_nt: TGTGCCAGCAGCTTCCCCTGGACACCTAGCACAGATACGCAGTATTTT
cdr3_aa: CASSFPWTPSTDTQYF

v_call: TRBV6-5
cdr3_length: 16
j_call: TRBJ1-4
d_call: .
clone_size: .
cdr3_nt: TGTGCCAGCAGTTACACTACCTCTGCAACTAATGAAAAACTGTTTTTT
cdr3_aa: CASSYTTSATNEKLFF

v_call: TRBV23-1
cdr3_length: 14
j_call: TRBJ2-1
d_call: TRBD2
clone_size: .
cdr3_nt: TGCGCCAGCAGCCGGACTAGCGTCAGCAATGAGCAGTTCTTC
cdr3_aa: CASSRTSVSNEQFF

v_call: TRBV12-2
cdr3_length: 17
j_call: TRBJ1-1
d_call: .
clone_size: .
cdr3_nt: TGTGCAAGTCGCTTAGAGGACAGGGGGGGGGAGAACACTGAAGCTTTCTTT
cdr3_aa: CASRLEDRGGENTEAFF

v_call: TRBV28
cdr3_length: 13
j_call: TRBJ2-6
d_call: .
clone_size: once
cdr3_nt: TGTGCCAGCAGTTTATCATGGGCCAACGTCCTGACTTTC
cdr3_aa: CASSLSWANVLTF

v_call: TRBV30
cdr3_length: 15
j_call: TRBJ1-1
d_call: TRBD1
clone_size: .
cdr3_nt: TGTGCCTGGGACCACGAGGTAGGGGGCTTCTCTGAAGCTTTCTTT
cdr3_aa: CAWDHEVGGFSEAFF

v_call: TRBV6-5
cdr3_length: 13
j_call: TRBJ2-7
d_call: .
clone_size: .
cdr3_nt: TGTGCCAGCAGTGACTACACCTCCTACGAGCAGTACTTC
cdr3_aa: CASSDYTSYEQYF

v_call: TRBV6-5
cdr3_length: 15
j_call: TRBJ1-1
d_call: .
clone_size: .
cdr3_nt: TGTGCCAGCAGTTACGGGACACTTATGAACACTGAAGCTTTCTTT
cdr3_aa: CASSYGTLMNTEAFF

v_call: TRBV19
cdr3_length: 13
j_call: TRBJ2-7
d_call: .
clone_size: few
cdr3_nt: TGTGCCAGTAGTGCCAGGGGAAGCTACGAGCAGTACTTC
cdr3_aa: CASSARGSYEQYF

v_call: TRBV6-5
cdr3_length: 14
j_call: TRBJ2-7
d_call: TRBD2
clone_size: .
cdr3_nt: TGTGCCAGCAGCTTCGGGAGGGCCCCAAGCGAGCAGTACTTC
cdr3_aa: CASSFGRAPSEQYF

v_call: TRBV6-5
cdr3_length: 15
j_call: TRBJ1-3
d_call: .
clone_size: .
cdr3_nt: TGTGCCAGCAGTTACACGGACAACTCTGGAAACACCATATATTTT
cdr3_aa: CASSYTDNSGNTIYF

v_call: TRBV18
cdr3_length: 18
j_call: TRBJ2-3
d_call: TRBD2
clone_size: .
cdr3_nt: TGTGCCAGCTCACCGCTAGGGACTAGCGGGAGTGGGACAGATACGCAGTATTTT
cdr3_aa: CASSPLGTSGSGTDTQYF

v_call: TRBV6-4
cdr3_length: 22
j_call: TRBJ1-5
d_call: TRBD1
clone_size: once
cdr3_nt: TGTGCCAGCAGTGACTCGACTTCGGCTCGGGGCAGGGGGGCGGGTAGCAATCAGCCCCAGCATTTT
cdr3_aa: CASSDSTSARGRGAGSNQPQHF

v_call: TRBV15
cdr3_length: 15
j_call: TRBJ2-3
d_call: .
clone_size: .
cdr3_nt: TGTGCCACCAGCAGCCTGGGAGGGGGAGCAGATACGCAGTATTTT
cdr3_aa: CATSSLGGGADTQYF

v_call: TRBV5-1
cdr3_length: 15
j_call: TRBJ1-1
d_call: .
clone_size: .
cdr3_nt: TGCGCCAGCAGCTTGAGCGGCCAAGCGAACACTGAAGCTTTCTTT
cdr3_aa: CASSLSGQANTEAFF

v_call: TRBV7-7
cdr3_length: 15
j_call: TRBJ2-7
d_call: TRBD2
clone_size: .
cdr3_nt: TGTGCTAGCAGCAATGGACTAGCGGGAGCGTCTGAGCAGTACTTC
cdr3_aa: CASSNGLAGASEQYF

v_call: TRBV19
cdr3_length: 16
j_call: TRBJ2-7
d_call: TRBD2
clone_size: .
cdr3_nt: TGTGCCAGTAGTCCCGGGGAGACTAGCGTCTCCTACGAGCAGTACTTC
cdr3_aa: CASSPGETSVSYEQYF

v_call: TRBV19
cdr3_length: 15
j_call: TRBJ2-2
d_call: TRBD2
clone_size: .
cdr3_nt: TGTGCCAGTAGTAGCGGGACTAGCGGGAGAGGGGAGCTGTTTTTT
cdr3_aa: CASSSGTSGRGELFF

v_call: TRBV5-8
cdr3_length: 15
j_call: TRBJ1-4
d_call: .
clone_size: few
cdr3_nt: TGTGCCAGCAGCTTGGATACTACCACTCGGGAAAAACTGTTTTTT
cdr3_aa: CASSLDTTTREKLFF

v_call: TRBV7-6
cdr3_length: 12
j_call: TRBJ2-3
d_call: .
clone_size: .
cdr3_nt: TGTGCCAGCAGCACTATCGCAGATACGCAGTATTTT
cdr3_aa: CASSTIADTQYF

v_call: TRBV5-8
cdr3_length: 14
j_call: TRBJ1-2
d_call: .
clone_size: .
cdr3_nt: TGTGCCAGCAGCTTACGGACAAGAAACTATGGCTACACCTTC
cdr3_aa: CASSLRTRNYGYTF

v_call: TRBV28
cdr3_length: 17
j_call: TRBJ2-7
d_call: TRBD1
clone_size: .
cdr3_nt: TGTGCCAGCAGTCCCCCCGAGGGGGGGGACAGGGCCTACGAGCAGTACTTC
cdr3_aa: CASSPPEGGDRAYEQYF

v_call: TRBV5-1
cdr3_length: 16
j_call: TRBJ2-5
d_call: TRBD2
clone_size: .
cdr3_nt: TGCGCCAGCAGCTTAGGCCAGCGGGGGGGTATGGAGACCCAGTACTTC
cdr3_aa: CASSLGQRGGMETQYF

v_call: TRBV28
cdr3_length: 15
j_call: TRBJ2-7
d_call: TRBD1
clone_size: .
cdr3_nt: TGTGCCAGCAGCCCCCAGGACAGGGGATCCCACGAGCAGTACTTC
cdr3_aa: CASSPQDRGSHEQYF

v_call: TRBV27
cdr3_length: 15
j_call: TRBJ1-2
d_call: .
clone_size: .
cdr3_nt: TGTGCCAGCAGTTCCCTCGGACTGATTACCTATGGCTACACCTTC
cdr3_aa: CASSSLGLITYGYTF

v_call: TRBV19
cdr3_length: 14
j_call: TRBJ2-3
d_call: .
clone_size: few
cdr3_nt: TGTGCCAGTAGTCCCCGGAGGGGCATGGATACGCAGTATTTT
cdr3_aa: CASSPRRGMDTQYF

v_call: TRBV18
cdr3_length: 14
j_call: TRBJ2-7
d_call: .
clone_size: .
cdr3_nt: TGTGCCAGCTCACCACAGGCGACTCCCTACGAGCAGTACTTC
cdr3_aa: CASSPQATPYEQYF

v_call: TRBV19
cdr3_length: 18
j_call: TRBJ1-5
d_call: TRBD1
clone_size: .
cdr3_nt: TGTGCCAGTAGTATAATGGGACAGACGACCTATAGCAATCAGCCCCAGCATTTT
cdr3_aa: CASSIMGQTTYSNQPQHF

v_call: TRBV4-1
cdr3_length: 18
j_call: TRBJ1-5
d_call: TRBD1
clone_size: once
cdr3_nt: TGCGCCAGCAGCCATGTACTCCGGGACAGATATAGCAATCAGCCCCAGCATTTT
cdr3_aa: CASSHVLRDRYSNQPQHF

v_call: TRBV15
cdr3_length: 13
j_call: TRBJ2-7
d_call: .
clone_size: once
cdr3_nt: TGTGCCACCAGCAGCCGGGGTCGGTACGAGCAGTACTTC
cdr3_aa: CATSSRGRYEQYF

v_call: TRBV7-2
cdr3_length: 12
j_call: TRBJ2-1
d_call: TRBD2
clone_size: few
cdr3_nt: TGTGCCAGCAGCACCCAGCGGGGGGGGCAGTTCTTC
cdr3_aa: CASSTQRGGQFF

v_call: TRBV5-4
cdr3_length: 11
j_call: TRBJ1-1
d_call: .
clone_size: .
cdr3_nt: TGTGCCAGCAGCCGGGGCACTGAAGCTTTCTTT
cdr3_aa: CASSRGTEAFF